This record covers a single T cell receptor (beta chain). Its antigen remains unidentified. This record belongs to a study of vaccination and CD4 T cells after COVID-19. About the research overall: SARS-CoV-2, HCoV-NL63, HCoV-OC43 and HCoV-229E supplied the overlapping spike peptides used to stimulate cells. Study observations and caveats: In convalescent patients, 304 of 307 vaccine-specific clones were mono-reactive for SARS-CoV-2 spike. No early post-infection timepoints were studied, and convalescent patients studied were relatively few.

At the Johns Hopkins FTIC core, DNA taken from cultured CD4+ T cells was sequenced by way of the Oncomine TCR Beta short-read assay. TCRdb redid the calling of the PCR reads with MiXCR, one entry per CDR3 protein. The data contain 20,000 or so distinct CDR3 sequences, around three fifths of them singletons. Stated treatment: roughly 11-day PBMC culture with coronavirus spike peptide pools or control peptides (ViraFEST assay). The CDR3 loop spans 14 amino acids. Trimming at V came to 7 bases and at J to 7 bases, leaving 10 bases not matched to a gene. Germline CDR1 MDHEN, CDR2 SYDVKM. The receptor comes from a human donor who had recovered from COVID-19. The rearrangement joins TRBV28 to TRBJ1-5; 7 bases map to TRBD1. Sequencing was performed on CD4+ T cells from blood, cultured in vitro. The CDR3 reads CASTTPGQRQPQHF. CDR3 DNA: TGTGCCAGCACCACACCGGGACAGCGGCAGCCCCAGCATTTT.